These T cell receptor beta chains were read from a single sample in a study of blood T cells in healthy people across ages. One entry per CDR3 protein, called by TCRdb with MiXCR from the 5' RACE reads. The sample gives hundreds of thousands of distinct CDR3 sequences, about 30% of which show up once; roughly 14% is in the top ten. Sequences were obtained from blood. The origin of the receptors is a woman over 75 in good health. CDR3s include the opening cysteine and the closing phenylalanine or tryptophan. The D gene is left open where the match is weak. Size values are once, few and many counts, or a class for expanded clones, and some rows have none.

v_gene	abundance	j_gene	d_gene	CDR3nt	CDR3aa
TRBV4-1	few	TRBJ2-3	TRBD1	TGCGCCAGCGGCCAAGACAGGGGTGTGCGTGATACGCAGTATTTT	CASGQDRGVRDTQYF
TRBV5-1	many	TRBJ2-1	.	TGCGCCAGCAACCCGGGACAAACCTACAATGAGCAGTTCTTC	CASNPGQTYNEQFF
TRBV7-2	.	TRBJ1-5	.	TGTGCCAGCAGCTTGTGGCAAAGCAATCAGCCCCAGCATTTT	CASSLWQSNQPQHF
TRBV15	few	TRBJ1-5	TRBD1	TGTGCCACCAGCACGGGACAGCTAAATCAGCCCCAGCATTTT	CATSTGQLNQPQHF
TRBV20-1	.	TRBJ2-6	TRBD1	TGCAGTGTCACCCCACAGGGGTCTGGGGCCAACGTCCTGACTTTC	CSVTPQGSGANVLTF
TRBV9	many	TRBJ2-5	.	TGTGCCAGCAGCACCGGGACCGCCCTCGGGGAGACCCAGTACTTC	CASSTGTALGETQYF
TRBV20-1	.	TRBJ2-3	TRBD2	TGCAGTGCTAGAGAGGGAGGGACTACCCTGACAGATACGCAGTATTTT	CSAREGGTTLTDTQYF
TRBV30	.	TRBJ1-6	.	TGTGCCTGTGACCGTAGCTCCTATAATTCACCCCTCCACTTT	CACDRSSYNSPLHF
TRBV20-1	few	TRBJ1-4	TRBD1	TGCAGTGCTAGAGGAGGGGGGACAGGGGGCACTAATGAAAAACTGTTTTTT	CSARGGGTGGTNEKLFF
TRBV20-1	many	TRBJ2-1	TRBD1	TGCAGTGCTGGGGGAGTTTCGGGACAGACAAACAATGAGCAGTTCTTC	CSAGGVSGQTNNEQFF
TRBV30	many	TRBJ2-1	TRBD2	TGTGCCTGGAGTGGGGGGGGTACACAATATGAGCAGTTCTTC	CAWSGGGTQYEQFF
TRBV4-3	many	TRBJ2-5	TRBD2	TGCGCCAGCAGCCAAGACCCAATAGCGGGCAAAGCTGAGACCCAGTACTTC	CASSQDPIAGKAETQYF
TRBV6-5	few	TRBJ1-5	.	TGTGCCAGCAGAGGGGAGGGCGCGGGCAATCAGCCCCAGCATTTT	CASRGEGAGNQPQHF
TRBV19	.	TRBJ1-2	TRBD1	TGTGCCAGTAGTCCGACAGGGGTAAACTATGGCTACACCTTC	CASSPTGVNYGYTF
TRBV5-1	once	TRBJ1-5	.	TGCGCCAGCAGCCTCCAACCCGATCAGCCCCAGCATTTT	CASSLQPDQPQHF
TRBV28	many	TRBJ2-6	.	TGTGCCAGCAGTTTATTTCCAGGGACGGGGGCCAACGTCCTGACTTTC	CASSLFPGTGANVLTF
TRBV30	.	TRBJ2-5	TRBD1	TGTGCCTGGAGTAACGCAGGGGGCGGTGAGACCCAGTACTTC	CAWSNAGGGETQYF
TRBV19	few	TRBJ1-5	.	TGTGCCAGTAGTAGCGTATGGGGCAGAGGCGGTTTGTTTCAGCCCCAGCATTTT	CASSSVWGRGGLFQPQHF
TRBV7-9	.	TRBJ2-1	TRBD1	TGTGCCAGCAGCTTAGAAGTGACAGGGGAGCAGTTCTTC	CASSLEVTGEQFF
TRBV27	many	TRBJ1-2	TRBD1	TGTGCCAGCAGTTTTAGAGGGGGCAAAGGTGGCTACACCTTC	CASSFRGGKGGYTF
TRBV7-9	.	TRBJ2-3	.	TGTGCCAGCTCCTCCGGCGTAGCGTCAGATACGCAGTATTTT	CASSSGVASDTQYF
TRBV20-1	many	TRBJ2-1	TRBD2	TGCAGTGCTAGTGTCGGGACTAGCGGGGGATATGAGCAGTTCTTC	CSASVGTSGGYEQFF
TRBV5-1	.	TRBJ2-7	.	TGCGCCAGCAGCTTGGATGGGGGCCGTTCCTACGAGCAGTACTTC	CASSLDGGRSYEQYF
TRBV7-6	few	TRBJ2-3	TRBD2	TGTGCCAGCAGCATCCTAGCGGGGGGGGCGGATACGCAGTATTTT	CASSILAGGADTQYF
TRBV7-2	many	TRBJ2-1	TRBD2	TGTGCCAGCAGCTTAGCTAGCGGGGGGAACAATGAGCAGTTCTTC	CASSLASGGNNEQFF
TRBV4-2	.	TRBJ2-1	.	TGTGCCAGCAGCCAGCAGTTACTTTACAATGAGCAGTTCTTC	CASSQQLLYNEQFF
TRBV6-5	many	TRBJ2-7	.	TGTGCCAGCAGCTCCCCCTCGGAGGCAGCCTACGAGCAGTACTTC	CASSSPSEAAYEQYF
TRBV20-1	many	TRBJ2-7	TRBD2	TGCAGTGCCACGCGGACTAGCGGGGCAAACTCCTACGAGCAGTACTTC	CSATRTSGANSYEQYF
TRBV7-8	few	TRBJ1-3	.	TGTGCCAGCAGCTTAGAGGCTAAGCGGGACACCATATATTTT	CASSLEAKRDTIYF
TRBV20-1	many	TRBJ2-7	.	TGCAGTGCTAGCCCAACCTACGAGCAGTACTTC	CSASPTYEQYF
TRBV5-6	.	TRBJ1-1	.	TGTGCCAGCAGCTGGGGGCCTCGGGGGCGTGATGAAGCTTTCTTT	CASSWGPRGRDEAFF
TRBV7-2	many	TRBJ2-3	.	TGTGCCAGCAGCCCCCCGGGGGTGGGCACAGATACGCAGTATTTT	CASSPPGVGTDTQYF
TRBV7-8	.	TRBJ1-5	TRBD1	TGTGCCAGCAGCTTATCAGGGACAGGGGCTAATCAGCCCCAGCATTTT	CASSLSGTGANQPQHF
TRBV7-8	.	TRBJ2-3	.	TGTGCCAGCAGCTTAGCGGGAAATGAGTATTTT	CASSLAGNEYF
TRBV7-2	many	TRBJ1-6	.	TGTGCCAGCAGCTCCGGGACCTTAAATTCACCCCTCCACTTT	CASSSGTLNSPLHF
TRBV5-1	many	TRBJ2-1	.	TGCGCCAGCAGCTTGATCCAGTTTACGTCCCGGACCGGGGATGAGCAGTTCTTC	CASSLIQFTSRTGDEQFF
TRBV7-3	once	TRBJ1-2	.	TGTGCCAGCAGCTCCCAGCTGGGCGGTGGCTACACCTTC	CASSSQLGGGYTF
TRBV6-1	many	TRBJ1-5	TRBD1	TGTGCCAGCAGCGAATCGGGACAGGGGCGCAATCAGCCCCAGCATTTT	CASSESGQGRNQPQHF
TRBV20-1	many	TRBJ2-5	.	TGCAGTGCCCCGCCCCGGGGAAGGGAGACCCAGTACTTC	CSAPPRGRETQYF
TRBV20-1	.	TRBJ1-1	.	TGCAGTGCTAGAGACTGGGCAACGGGCGCTGAAGCTTTCTTT	CSARDWATGAEAFF
TRBV18	many	TRBJ2-3	TRBD1	TGTGCCAGCACCTGGACAGGGGGCACAGATACGCAGTATTTT	CASTWTGGTDTQYF
TRBV28	.	TRBJ2-3	TRBD2	TGTGCCAGCAGTCTCCCCCGGGAGGGTTCAGATACGCAGTATTTT	CASSLPREGSDTQYF
TRBV24-1	many	TRBJ2-3	.	TGTGCCACCAGTGAGGCAGGGGGAGGGACAGATACGCAGTATTTT	CATSEAGGGTDTQYF
TRBV20-1	many	TRBJ2-7	.	TGCAGTGCTAAATTTTTGGGCGAGCAGTACTTC	CSAKFLGEQYF
TRBV5-1	many	TRBJ2-1	TRBD2	TGCGCCAGCAGCTGGGGGTCGGCTAGCGGGGGGACGAGCTCCTACAATGAGCAGTTCTTC	CASSWGSASGGTSSYNEQFF